A single TCR beta chain is shown here with its context. The data originate from a study of OX40 agonist ivuxolimab in advanced cancers. Looking at the study overall: One hepatocellular carcinoma and a couple of cutaneous melanoma patients partially responded.

Samples of blood were obtained at baseline, on cycle 4 day 1, and on cycle 7 day 1. TCRdb's copy holds only in-frame clones and misses some; the assay was immunoSEQ multiplex PCR. The profile shows some 86,000 clones, around 94% of them singletons. Germline V lookup: CDR1 MDHEN, CDR2 SYDVKM. CDR3 size: 15 residues. Trimming took off 1 base at V and 7 bases at J, with 14 bases between the two ends. The V and J genes are TRBV28 and TRBJ2-1; D tentatively reads TRBD1 or TRBD2 (5 bases each). The TCR sequence derives from an adult with an advanced solid tumor such as melanoma, head and neck, liver or kidney cancer. The sequencing used CD4+ or CD8+ T cells sorted from blood, collected in a trial of the OX40 agonist ivuxolimab. The CDR3 region is CASSLFGLGTNEQFF. CDR3 bases: TGTGCCAGCAGTTTATTTGGGCTAGGGACGAATGAGCAGTTCTTC.